The 26 T cell receptor beta chains presented below share a single source sample, sequenced in a study of neurological immune-mediated disorders. TCRdb called the 5' RACE reads again in MiXCR, with one record for every CDR3 protein. Of approximately 10,000 distinct CDR3 sequences listed, roughly 21% were seen once; the top ten hold 50%. Sequences were obtained from CD8+ T cells from blood. The source of these receptors is a woman in her sixties with HTLV-1-associated myelopathy (HAM/TSP).

Notes on this clonotype: Since a much larger clone is just one base distant, this may be a read error. The chain employs TRBV6-5 and TRBJ2-7, with D hard to call. The CDR3 totals 13 residues. With 0 bases removed from V and 0 bases from J, the gap between germline ends came to 3 bases. Germline values: CDR1 MNHEY, CDR2 SVGAGI. The chain's CDR3 is CASSYSVSYEQYF. The CDR3 bases are TGTGCCAGCAGTTACTCGGTCTCCTACGAGCAGTACTTC.

This clonotype came up many times. The chain employs TRBV20-1 and TRBJ2-3, with 8 bases lining up with TRBD2. The CDR3 loop spans 14 amino acids. Germline V CDR1 and CDR2: DFQATT, SNEGSKA (reference sequence). Trimming took 4 bases from V and 4 from J; bases not matched to a gene: 7. CDR3 in amino acids: CSANPGGAADTQYF. The CDR3 DNA sequence: TGCAGTGCTAACCCCGGGGGGGCGGCAGATACGCAGTATTTT.

The table lists this clonotype with many counts. Written as DNA, the CDR3 is TGCGCCAGCAGCCAACGACAGGGTGTTAATCAGCCCCAGCATTTT. It specifies CASSQRQGVNQPQHF. The rearrangement joins TRBV4-1 to TRBJ1-5; TRBD1 matches 7 bases. Per germline, CDR1 MGHRA and CDR2 YSYEKL. The CDR3 spans 15 residues. The trim removed 2 bases at V and 4 bases at J, leaving 5 bases unmatched.

This clonotype was picked up one time. The rearrangement links TRBV20-1 to TRBJ2-1, with TRBD2 as a possible D gene (7 bases). The CDR3 length is 16 residues. Trimming removed 1 base at V and 5 bases at J, with 18 bases between. Germline V gene sequence: CDR1 DFQATT, CDR2 SNEGSKA (reference sequence). CDR3 DNA sequence: TGCAGTGCTAGAGCTTTCATGAGCGGGGACAACAATGAGCAGTTCTTC. Encoded protein: CSARAFMSGDNNEQFF.

This clonotype was recorded at least ten times. This chain links TRBV5-6 with TRBJ1-2; D remains unclear. The CDR3 runs 14 residues. Deletions cut 0 bases from V and 8 bases from J, with 14 bases between. Germline values: CDR1 SGHDT, CDR2 YYEEEE. Here the CDR3 reads CASSLGQGRRGYTF. The CDR3 DNA is TGTGCCAGCAGCTTGGGTCAAGGCCGTCGGGGCTACACCTTC.

This clonotype showed up many times. The V call is TRBV27, the J call TRBJ1-1; D uncertain. V lost 5 bases and J 4 bases, leaving 14 bases between the germline ends. The germline V gene encodes CDR1 MNHEY and CDR2 SMNVEV (reference sequence). The CDR3 extends over 14 amino acids. CDR3 residues: CASSPTVMSTEAFF. DNA for the CDR3: TGTGCCAGCAGTCCCACTGTCATGTCCACTGAAGCTTTCTTT.

This clonotype was seen at least ten times. This rearrangement joins TRBV5-1 to TRBJ2-1; 9 nucleotides agree with TRBD2. This CDR3 spans 16 amino acids. The V and J ends lost 4 bases and 3 bases, in that order; junction bases with no gene match: 8. The germline CDR1 and CDR2 sequences are SGHRS and YFSETQ. The CDR3 region has the DNA TGCGCCAGCAGCCTTGCCGGACTAGCGCTCTACAATGAGCAGTTCTTC. It is translated as CASSLAGLALYNEQFF.

The chain carries TRBV6-5 and TRBJ2-4, with D uncertain. Germline CDR1 reads MNHEY; CDR2 reads SVGAGI. V lost 10 bases to trimming and J lost 2 bases, with 15 bases between them. CDR3 length: 14 amino acids. The CDR3 nucleotides are TGTGCCACTTGGACCATATCTTCCAAAAACATTCAGTACTTC. Translated, it gives CATWTISSKNIQYF.

This chain joins TRBV7-9 and TRBJ2-1, with D perhaps TRBD1 or TRBD2 (5 bases each). The J call may be mistaken, given a closer DNA end match to TRBJ2-7. The CDR3 has 14 amino acids. Germline CDR1 and CDR2: SEHNR and FQNEAQ (reference sequence). CDR3: CASSPRRGPYEQYF. CDR3 bases: TGTGCCAGCAGCCCTCGACGGGGCCCCTACGAGCAGTACTTC.

At least ten counts were recorded for this clonotype. The CDR3 protein is CSAGTAGGRTDTQYF. The CDR3 DNA sequence: TGCAGTGCTGGAACAGCGGGGGGCCGCACAGATACGCAGTATTTT. The V call is TRBV20-1, the J call TRBJ2-3; TRBD2 matches at 9 bases. Germline V CDR1 and CDR2: DFQATT, SNEGSKA (reference sequence). Trimming cost V 5 bases and J 1 base; bases outside gene matches: 7. The length of the CDR3 is 15 residues.

This chain connects TRBV4-1 to TRBJ2-1; possibly TRBD1 or TRBD2 for D (6 bases each). The V gene lost 6 bases and the J gene lost 6 bases, with 12 bases spanning the gap. CDR3 length: 13 residues. Germline loops: CDR1 MGHRA, CDR2 YSYEKL. The CDR3 is CASRTGAANEQFF. CDR3 DNA sequence: TGCGCCAGCAGAACGGGGGCGGCCAATGAGCAGTTCTTC.

This clonotype is medium-sized (0.01 to 0.1%) in the sample. The chain uses TRBV5-1 and TRBJ2-1; possibly TRBD1 for D (6 bases). CDR1 and CDR2 from the germline V gene are SGHRS and YFSETQ. CDR3 length: 13 residues. V lost 1 base, J lost 8 bases, and 10 bases lay in between. In nucleotides, the CDR3 is TGCGCCAGCAGCTTGTCAGGGGCCCATGAGCAGTTCTTC. Translated: CASSLSGAHEQFF.

The chain employs TRBV27 and TRBJ1-1; no firm D call. Germline-derived CDR1 and CDR2 are MNHEY and SMNVEV (reference sequence). CDR3 length: 11 amino acids. The CDR3 bases are TGTTCTAGCAGACTAAACACTGAAGCTTTCTTT. Protein product: CSSRLNTEAFF.

In this sample, this clonotype turned up a few times. The chain joins TRBV5-1 to TRBJ2-5, with TRBD2 matching over 12 bases. This CDR3 has 17 amino acids. The V gene end was trimmed by 1 base and the J gene end by 4 bases; junction bases not matched to a gene: 8. Germline V gene data show CDR1 as SGHRS and CDR2 as YFSETQ. CDR3 nucleotides: TGCGCCAGCAGCTTGTCCCCTAGCGGGGGGGCAATAGAGACCCAGTACTTC. It specifies CASSLSPSGGAIETQYF.

This clonotype came up many times. The chain carries TRBV20-1 and TRBJ2-1; either TRBD1 or TRBD2 may supply D (5 bases each). The V end was cut by 6 bases, the J end by 0 bases, with 21 bases between. The length of the CDR3 is 17 residues. The germline CDR1 and CDR2 sequences are DFQATT and SNEGSKA (reference sequence). The CDR3 region has the DNA TGCAGTGCCCCGTTGGGACCGTCTGCCCGCTCCTACAATGAGCAGTTCTTC. This encodes CSAPLGPSARSYNEQFF.

This clonotype has a count of ten or more. V is TRBV11-2 and J is TRBJ1-1; D remains unclear. This CDR3 is built from 12 residues. The V end lost 3 bases, the J end lost 4 bases, and 6 bases lay between the germline ends. Per germline, CDR1 SGHAT and CDR2 FQNNGV. The CDR3 bases are TGTGCCAGCAGCTTGTTTTTCACTGAAGCTTTCTTT. It is translated as CASSLFFTEAFF.

This clonotype was detected ten times or more. J is TRBJ2-7 and V is TRBV20-1; 8 bases fit TRBD1. This CDR3 contains 14 residues. The germline V gene has CDR1 DFQATT and CDR2 SNEGSKA (reference sequence). V shed 4 bases, J shed 3 bases, and the junction held 8 bases outside the gene matches. CDR3 bases: TGCAGTGCTATGGGTACAGGGGGGATCTACGAGCAGTACTTC. Amino acids: CSAMGTGGIYEQYF.

The V gene is TRBV27, the J gene TRBJ2-4; D is ambiguous. V lost 5 bases, J lost 0 bases, and 11 bases lay in between. The CDR3 is 15 residues long. Germline CDR1 is MNHEY and CDR2 is SMNVEV (reference sequence). The CDR3 here is CASSRSERAKNIQYF. CDR3 DNA: TGTGCCAGCAGTAGATCTGAAAGAGCCAAAAACATTCAGTACTTC.

This clonotype appeared once. The genes are TRBV20-1 and TRBJ2-1; possible D gene TRBD1, 5 bases. Germline CDR1 reads DFQATT; CDR2 reads SNEGSKA (reference sequence). Trimming pared 4 bases from V and 6 bases from J, leaving 16 bases between. This CDR3 region has 14 residues. This CDR3 reads CSATDQGLPNEQFF. Here the CDR3 DNA reads TGCAGTGCTACAGATCAGGGCCTCCCCAATGAGCAGTTCTTC.

The table lists this clonotype with many counts. Mismatch with germline at one junction end may stem from a read error. V gene TRBV6-1 combines with J gene TRBJ1-1; D may be TRBD1 (5 bases). CDR3 length: 12 amino acids. The V gene's germline CDR1 is MNHNS and CDR2 SASEGT. CDR3 amino acids: CASSPPYDSLHF. The CDR3, as DNA: TGTGCCAGCAGCCCCCCCTATGACAGTCTCCATTTT.

The chain joins TRBV6-6 to TRBJ1-1; 8 nucleotides match TRBD1. With 7 bases clipped from V and 5 bases from J, the junction kept 3 bases outside the gene matches. The CDR3 has 12 residues. Per the germline V gene, CDR1 is MNHNY and CDR2 is SVGAGI (reference sequence). The CDR3 region has the DNA TGTGCCAGCACCCGGACAGGGACTGAAGCTTTCTTT. Translating gives CASTRTGTEAFF.

The chain uses TRBV6-5 and TRBJ2-5; 10 bases are shared with TRBD2. The CDR3 runs to 16 residues. Trimming cost V 4 bases and J 1 base; bases outside gene matches: 6. Germline V gives CDR1 MNHEY, CDR2 SVGAGI. The CDR3 DNA sequence: TGTGCCAGCAGTTTAACCGGGACTAGCGTCCAAGAGACCCAGTACTTC. Encoded protein: CASSLTGTSVQETQYF.

Many counts were recorded for this clonotype. The chain joins TRBV7-6 to TRBJ1-4; TRBD1 matches 8 bases. CDR1 is SGHVS and CDR2 is FNYEAQ in the germline V gene. The V gene end was trimmed by 5 bases and the J gene end by 7 bases; junction bases not matched to a gene: 9. The CDR3 sequence is 15 residues long. CDR3 nucleotide sequence: TGTGCCAGCAGCCCGCAGGACAGGGAAGGTGAAAAACTGTTTTTT. Translating gives CASSPQDREGEKLFF.

This clonotype turned up a few times. V usage is TRBV7-8 and J usage is TRBJ2-1; 10 bases are a match to TRBD2. The CDR3 covers 15 residues. After removal of 6 bases from V and 8 bases from J, the junction contained 10 bases not matched to a gene. CDR1 SGHVS and CDR2 FQNEAQ come from the germline V gene. The CDR3: CASRTSGGALDEQFF. The DNA of the CDR3 is TGTGCCAGCAGAACAAGCGGGGGGGCCCTGGATGAGCAGTTCTTC.

This clonotype was found many times. The genes are TRBV20-1 and TRBJ2-3; 8 nucleotides match TRBD1. In germline, CDR1 is DFQATT, CDR2 SNEGSKA (reference sequence). The CDR3 runs to 15 residues. J was trimmed by 0 bases and V by 2 bases; bases with no gene match: 4. The CDR3 DNA sequence: TGCAGTGCTAGATCAGGGGGCCGGAGCACAGATACGCAGTATTTT. This codes for CSARSGGRSTDTQYF.

This clonotype has ten or more counts. The V call is TRBV6-1, the J call TRBJ2-1, with 8 bases matching TRBD2. CDR1 is MNHNS, CDR2 SASEGT, per germline. The length of the CDR3 is 15 residues. J was trimmed by 2 bases and V by 7 bases; bases with no gene match: 7. DNA of the CDR3: TGTGCCAGCACCTACAGCGGGGGCCCCTACAATGAGCAGTTCTTC. Translating gives CASTYSGGPYNEQFF.